This is a list of T cell receptor beta chains from one sample in a study of tumor-infiltrating lymphocytes in primary liver carcinoma. Each CDR3 protein is one row after TCRdb ran MiXCR on the multiplex PCR reads. The sample carries 330,000 or so distinct CDR3 sequences, almost 65% recorded once. Sequencing was done on a sample of peripheral blood. The source of these receptors is a man aged 35 to 55 with primary liver carcinoma and hepatitis B virus infection. CDR3s include the opening cysteine and the closing phenylalanine or tryptophan. Each record gives: clone size, J gene, V gene, CDR3 protein. Some rows have no size entry. The others give once, few or many, or a class for an expanded clone.

abundance: few
j_gene: TRBJ1-1
v_gene: TRBV5-1
CDR3aa: CASSLRTDSEAFF

abundance: -
j_gene: TRBJ2-7
v_gene: TRBV13
CDR3aa: CASSFSGVPYEQYF

abundance: -
j_gene: TRBJ2-1
v_gene: TRBV4-2
CDR3aa: CASSKGRGPYNERFF

abundance: -
j_gene: TRBJ2-2
v_gene: TRBV12-3/TRBV12-4
CDR3aa: CASCLNHNTGELFF

abundance: -
j_gene: TRBJ2-2
v_gene: TRBV11-1
CDR3aa: CAVSSGGTWKLFF

abundance: many
j_gene: TRBJ2-5
v_gene: TRBV11-2
CDR3aa: CASSSYRTGGETQYF

abundance: -
j_gene: TRBJ2-5
v_gene: TRBV11-2
CDR3aa: CASSRGQGFQETKYF

abundance: once
j_gene: TRBJ1-1
v_gene: TRBV10-3
CDR3aa: CAISEGRAEVFF

abundance: -
j_gene: TRBJ1-2
v_gene: TRBV6-2/TRBV6-3
CDR3aa: CANSLRTGCYTF

abundance: many
j_gene: TRBJ1-3
v_gene: TRBV6-6
CDR3aa: CASSPRQAPSGNTIYF

abundance: few
j_gene: TRBJ2-2
v_gene: TRBV10-3
CDR3aa: CAIDLGAGELFF

abundance: -
j_gene: TRBJ2-1
v_gene: TRBV4-1
CDR3aa: CTSSQGPSSYNEQFF

abundance: -
j_gene: TRBJ2-7
v_gene: TRBV29-1
CDR3aa: CSVEAGGSCDQYF

abundance: many
j_gene: TRBJ1-2
v_gene: TRBV4-1
CDR3aa: CASSQVWSGRGGEYGYTF

abundance: -
j_gene: TRBJ2-1
v_gene: TRBV5-1
CDR3aa: CASSRLAGNNEQFF

abundance: -
j_gene: TRBJ2-3
v_gene: TRBV5-4
CDR3aa: CPSSLALAGDTDTQYF

abundance: many
j_gene: TRBJ2-1
v_gene: TRBV29-1
CDR3aa: CSVVAYNEQFF

abundance: -
j_gene: TRBJ1-1
v_gene: TRBV6-6
CDR3aa: CARSYRGGTEAFF

abundance: few
j_gene: TRBJ2-7
v_gene: TRBV7-9
CDR3aa: CASSLGLGGQYF

abundance: many
j_gene: TRBJ2-7
v_gene: TRBV4-2
CDR3aa: CASSQGGLAGLSEQYF

abundance: many
j_gene: TRBJ2-7
v_gene: TRBV4-3
CDR3aa: CASSQDPASGSYEQYF

abundance: once
j_gene: TRBJ2-7
v_gene: TRBV5-1
CDR3aa: CASSSSEGLVGSYEQYF

abundance: -
j_gene: TRBJ1-5
v_gene: TRBV6-6
CDR3aa: CTSSYLGEGNQPQHF

abundance: medium-sized
j_gene: TRBJ2-5
v_gene: TRBV11-2
CDR3aa: CASSLELGGQETQYF

abundance: -
j_gene: TRBJ2-3
v_gene: TRBV5-6
CDR3aa: CASSLGQSTETQYF

abundance: -
j_gene: TRBJ2-7
v_gene: TRBV11-2
CDR3aa: CASSLVRLVPYEQYF

abundance: -
j_gene: TRBJ1-4
v_gene: TRBV11-1
CDR3aa: CVSSLSPAGVGEKLFF

abundance: -
j_gene: TRBJ2-1
v_gene: TRBV11-3
CDR3aa: CASSLAGSGEQFF

abundance: -
j_gene: TRBJ2-7
v_gene: TRBV5-1
CDR3aa: CASSLAETDSYEQYF

abundance: few
j_gene: TRBJ2-7
v_gene: TRBV5-1
CDR3aa: CASSAGLAGPYEQYF

abundance: once
j_gene: TRBJ1-5
v_gene: TRBV30
CDR3aa: CAWSGTGHWPQHF

abundance: once
j_gene: TRBJ2-1
v_gene: TRBV11-3
CDR3aa: CASSIPQGAINEQFF

abundance: -
j_gene: TRBJ2-2
v_gene: TRBV11-2
CDR3aa: CASSRLAGPSTGELVF

abundance: -
j_gene: TRBJ2-3
v_gene: TRBV6-2/TRBV6-3
CDR3aa: CASSHPSSPDTQYF

abundance: -
j_gene: TRBJ2-1
v_gene: TRBV11-1
CDR3aa: CASSTLVGGNNEQFF

abundance: -
j_gene: TRBJ1-1
v_gene: TRBV20-1
CDR3aa: CSARVKGNTEAFF

abundance: once
j_gene: TRBJ1-1
v_gene: TRBV29-1
CDR3aa: CSVPQQGATEAFF

abundance: -
j_gene: TRBJ2-7
v_gene: TRBV14
CDR3aa: CASSRNRGGEQYF

abundance: -
j_gene: TRBJ2-1
v_gene: TRBV12-3/TRBV12-4
CDR3aa: CASSLLSLAGGEGNEQFF

abundance: few
j_gene: TRBJ2-1
v_gene: TRBV14
CDR3aa: CASSQFLAGNANEQFF

abundance: -
j_gene: TRBJ2-5
v_gene: TRBV6-6
CDR3aa: CASSSLTNGVQETQYF

abundance: -
j_gene: TRBJ2-1
v_gene: TRBV11-2
CDR3aa: CANSSLYKSSGYNEQFF

abundance: -
j_gene: TRBJ2-1
v_gene: TRBV6-1
CDR3aa: CASSPRTGPGLAGGNEQSF

abundance: once
j_gene: TRBJ2-7
v_gene: TRBV11-2
CDR3aa: CASSLDSGHSYKQYF

abundance: -
j_gene: TRBJ1-1
v_gene: TRBV20-1
CDR3aa: CSARDRWGPNTEAFF

abundance: few
j_gene: TRBJ2-1
v_gene: TRBV5-1
CDR3aa: CASSLETSGRLYNEQFF

abundance: -
j_gene: TRBJ2-2
v_gene: TRBV6-5
CDR3aa: CASSYRRTSERRGWGGELFF

abundance: few
j_gene: TRBJ2-7
v_gene: TRBV10-3
CDR3aa: CAISDHTSGIQYF

abundance: -
j_gene: TRBJ2-3
v_gene: TRBV12-3/TRBV12-4
CDR3aa: CASSLAKGATDTQYF

abundance: many
j_gene: TRBJ1-1
v_gene: TRBV10-3
CDR3aa: CAISDGQPNTEAFF

abundance: -
j_gene: TRBJ2-2
v_gene: TRBV11-2
CDR3aa: CVSSLVPWELFF

abundance: -
j_gene: TRBJ2-1
v_gene: TRBV11-3
CDR3aa: CASGRSSGADYKEQFF

abundance: -
j_gene: TRBJ2-3
v_gene: TRBV11-2
CDR3aa: CTSSPDPFVGTQYF

abundance: -
j_gene: TRBJ2-7
v_gene: TRBV11-2
CDR3aa: CASSSPRTGGYEQYF